This T cell receptor beta chain was recorded in a study of PD-1 blockade in classical Hodgkin lymphoma. Study-level background: Nivolumab 3 mg/kg was given intravenously every 2 weeks. Broader study findings: CD4+ TCR diversity, unlike CD8+, rose significantly by C4D1. Some patients started nivolumab under 1 year after ASCT, and they were excluded. A reduction in baseline TCR diversity was reportedly seen in newly diagnosed patients relative to healthy donors.

The patients all showed relapse after autologous stem cell transplantation, while their brentuximab vedotin exposure varied. This CDR3 is 13 amino acids long. CDR1 and CDR2 (germline): SGHNT, YYREEE (reference sequence). The V end lost 4 bases, the J end lost 7 bases, and 14 bases lay between the germline ends. Data came from immunoSEQ multiplex PCR; TCRdb stores just in-frame clones and leaves some out. The profile shows some 41,000 clones, approximately 72% of them singletons. Concerning this clone: Its antigen is not identified.

This TCR was recovered from a human donor with classical Hodgkin lymphoma. J is TRBJ1-2 and V is TRBV5-4, with a weak D call TRBD1 (5 bases). The sample here was peripheral blood mononuclear cells (PBMCs), taken before the second cycle of nivolumab. CDR3 protein: CASSQIGEGGYTF. In DNA, the CDR3 is TGTGCCAGCAGCCAGATAGGGGAGGGTGGCTACACCTTC.